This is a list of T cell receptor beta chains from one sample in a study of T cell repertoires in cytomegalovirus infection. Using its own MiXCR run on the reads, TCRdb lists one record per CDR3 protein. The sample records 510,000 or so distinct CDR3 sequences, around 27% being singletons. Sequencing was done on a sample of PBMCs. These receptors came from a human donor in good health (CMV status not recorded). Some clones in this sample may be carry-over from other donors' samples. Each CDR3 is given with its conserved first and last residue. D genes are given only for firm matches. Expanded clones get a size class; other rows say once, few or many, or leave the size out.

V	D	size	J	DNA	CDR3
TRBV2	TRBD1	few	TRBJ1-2	TGTGCCAGCAGTGAAGCTGGGACAGGGAATGGCTACACCTTC	CASSEAGTGNGYTF
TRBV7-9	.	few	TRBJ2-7	TGTGCCAGCAGCTTCCAGGGGTGGGACGAGCAGTACTTC	CASSFQGWDEQYF
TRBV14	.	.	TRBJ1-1	TGTGCCAGCAGCCAAGATCTTCCAGGGTTGAGCACTGAAGCTTTCTTT	CASSQDLPGLSTEAFF
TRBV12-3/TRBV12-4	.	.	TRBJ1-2	TGTGCCAGCAGTTTGAGGGCCAGGGCCCAAGCTGGCTACACCTTC	CASSLRARAQAGYTF
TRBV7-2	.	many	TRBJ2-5	TGTGCCAGCAGCTTGGCGAGCGAGACCCAGTACTTC	CASSLASETQYF
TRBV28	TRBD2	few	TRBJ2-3	TGTGCCAGCAGTTTTGAAATAGCGGGCCCCAGCACAGATACGCAGTATTTT	CASSFEIAGPSTDTQYF
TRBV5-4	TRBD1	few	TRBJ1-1	TGTGCCAGCAGCTTGGCCGGGCAGGGGGTGGGGACTGAAGCTTTCTTT	CASSLAGQGVGTEAFF
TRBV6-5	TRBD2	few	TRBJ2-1	TGTGCCAGCAGTTACGTTACTAGCGGCTACAATGAGCAGTTCTTC	CASSYVTSGYNEQFF
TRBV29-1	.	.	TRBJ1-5	TGCAGCGTTGAAGATCCGGGACAGCCCCAGCATTTT	CSVEDPGQPQHF
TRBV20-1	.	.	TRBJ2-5	TGCAGTGCTAGAGAACCAGGTAGCTCGACCCAAGAGACCCAGTACTTC	CSAREPGSSTQETQYF
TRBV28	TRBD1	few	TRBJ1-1	TGTGCCAGCAGTCCACAGGACAGGGACGACACTGAAGCTTTCTTT	CASSPQDRDDTEAFF
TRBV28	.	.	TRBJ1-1	TGTGCCAGCAGTACCCAGGGGATAGGAGCTTTCTTT	CASSTQGIGAFF
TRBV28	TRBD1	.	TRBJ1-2	TGTGCCAGCAGTTTTGGGACAGGGACCATCTATGGCTACACCTTC	CASSFGTGTIYGYTF
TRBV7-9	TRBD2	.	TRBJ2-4	TGTGCCAGCAGTGATAGACAGCGCCCAGGGACTAGCGGGAGAATGAGGACCAAAAACATTCAGTACTTC	CASSDRQRPGTSGRMRTKNIQYF
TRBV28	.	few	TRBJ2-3	TGTGCCAGCAGTCCACCGGGCGGCGGCACAGATACGCAGTATTTT	CASSPPGGGTDTQYF
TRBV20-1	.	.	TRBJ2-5	TGCAGTGCTAGTCCAGTCTCGGGAGTACAAGAGACCCAGTACTTC	CSASPVSGVQETQYF
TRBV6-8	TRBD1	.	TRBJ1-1	TGTGCCAGCAGTAAGCTATCGAGGGGGCTAGGGGACACTGAAGCTTTCTTT	CASSKLSRGLGDTEAFF
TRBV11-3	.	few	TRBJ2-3	TGTGCCAGCAGCTTAGATCGGAGGAGCACAGATACGCAGTATTTT	CASSLDRRSTDTQYF
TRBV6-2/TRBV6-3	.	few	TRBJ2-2	TGTGCCGGGACCCGGGGGCAGGTCGGGGAGCTGTTTTTT	CAGTRGQVGELFF
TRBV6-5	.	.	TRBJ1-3	TGTGCCAGCAGCCTCCGAAGAGGGCTTAAAGGAAACACCATATATTTT	CASSLRRGLKGNTIYF
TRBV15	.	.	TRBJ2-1	TGTGCCACCAGCAGAGATTTTGGGGGAACCGCGAATGAGCAGTTCTTC	CATSRDFGGTANEQFF
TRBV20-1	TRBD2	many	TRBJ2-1	TGCAGTGCTAGAGATCCAGCGGGAGGCTACAATGAGCAGTTCTTC	CSARDPAGGYNEQFF
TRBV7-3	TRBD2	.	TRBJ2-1	TGTGCCAGCAGCTTGACGGGCGGGAGCCAAGTCAATGAGCAGTTCTTC	CASSLTGGSQVNEQFF
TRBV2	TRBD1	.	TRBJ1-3	TGTGCCAGCAGTGTAAAGGGACAGGGGACTGGAAACACCATATATTTT	CASSVKGQGTGNTIYF
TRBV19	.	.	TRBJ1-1	TGTGCCAGTAGTTCCAACCGGGACACGGATTACAACACTGAAGCTTTCTTT	CASSSNRDTDYNTEAFF
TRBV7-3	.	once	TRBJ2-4	TGTGCCAGCAGCGGGGTCAGACTCGGGCTCGCCAAAAACATTCAGTACTTC	CASSGVRLGLAKNIQYF
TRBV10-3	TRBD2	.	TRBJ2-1	TGTGCCATCGGGGGGGTATCTAGCGGGAGAAATGAGCAGTTCTTC	CAIGGVSSGRNEQFF
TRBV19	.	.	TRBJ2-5	TGTGCCAGTAGTATAGGGCAGCAGGGTCAAGAGACCCAGTACTTC	CASSIGQQGQETQYF
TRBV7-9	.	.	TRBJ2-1	TGTGCCAGCAGCGCATCGGCGAGCTCCTACAATGAGCAGTTCTTC	CASSASASSYNEQFF
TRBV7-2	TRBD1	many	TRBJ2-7	TGTGCCAGCAGCTCCGTAAGGGGGACAGGGGGCTACGAGCAGTACTTC	CASSSVRGTGGYEQYF
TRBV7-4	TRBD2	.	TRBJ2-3	TGTGCCAGCAGCTTAGGACTAGCGGGAGTTCGTACAGATACGCAGTATTTT	CASSLGLAGVRTDTQYF
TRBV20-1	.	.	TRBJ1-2	TGCAGTGCTAGAGATAACGGGGTTTACTATGGCTACACCTTC	CSARDNGVYYGYTF
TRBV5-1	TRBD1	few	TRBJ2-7	TGCGCCAGCAGCGAACAGGGGGCTTCCTACGAGCAGTACTTC	CASSEQGASYEQYF
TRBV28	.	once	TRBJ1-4	TGTGCCAGCAAGCCCATCCTGCCAGAAGAAAAACTGTTTTTT	CASKPILPEEKLFF
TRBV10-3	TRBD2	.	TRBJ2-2	TGTGCCATCAGCAAGGGACTAGCGGGAGGAGGGAACGGGGAGCTGTTTTTT	CAISKGLAGGGNGELFF
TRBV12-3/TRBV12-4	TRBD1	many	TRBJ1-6	TGTGCCAGCAGCCTCGGGACAGGGGCGCGTAATTCACCCCTCCACTTT	CASSLGTGARNSPLHF
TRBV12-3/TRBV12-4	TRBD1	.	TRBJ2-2	TGTGCCAGCAGTATGGGACAGGGGACCGGGGAGCTGTTTTTT	CASSMGQGTGELFF
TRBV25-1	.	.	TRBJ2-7	TGTGCCAGCAGGGGGATCTACGAGCAGTACTTC	CASRGIYEQYF
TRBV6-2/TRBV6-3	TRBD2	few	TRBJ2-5	TGTGCCAGCAGTTACTGGACAGGGGCCTCCTACACTAGCGGGAGGCAAGAGACCCAGTACTTC	CASSYWTGASYTSGRQETQYF
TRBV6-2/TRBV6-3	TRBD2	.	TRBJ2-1	TGTGCCAGCACCCTAACTAGCGGAGATGAGCAGTTCTTC	CASTLTSGDEQFF
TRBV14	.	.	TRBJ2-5	TGTGCCAGCAGCCAGGTCCAGGGTCCCGGGGGAGAGACCCAGTACTTC	CASSQVQGPGGETQYF
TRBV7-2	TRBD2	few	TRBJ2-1	TGTGCCAGCAGCTTAAGAAGGGTAGCGGGAGAGCGGGATGAGCAGTTCTTC	CASSLRRVAGERDEQFF
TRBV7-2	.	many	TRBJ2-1	TGTGCCAGCAGCTTACGGGCGGGAAGGGAGCAGTTCTTC	CASSLRAGREQFF
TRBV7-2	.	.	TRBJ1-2	TGTGCCAGCAGCTTCGACAGGTCCGCGGGCGTCTATGGCTACACCTTC	CASSFDRSAGVYGYTF
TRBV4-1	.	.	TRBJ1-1	TGCGCCAGCAGCCAAACACCGAGAATGAACACTGAAGCTTTCTTT	CASSQTPRMNTEAFF
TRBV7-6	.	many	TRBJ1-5	TGTGCCAGCAGCTTAAGTTTTCGTCAGCCCCAGCATTTT	CASSLSFRQPQHF
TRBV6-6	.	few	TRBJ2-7	TGTGCCAGCAGGGGGGAGAATACCCGATACGAGCAGTACTTC	CASRGENTRYEQYF
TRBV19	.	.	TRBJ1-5	TGTGCCAGTACCCTCGGGGGGTCATATCAGCCCCAGCATTTT	CASTLGGSYQPQHF
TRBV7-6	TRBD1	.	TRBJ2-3	TGTGCCAGCAGCTTAGCGCCGGGACAGGGAACAGATACGCAGTATTTT	CASSLAPGQGTDTQYF
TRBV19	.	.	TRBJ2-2	TGTGCCAGTAGGCTGATGAACACCGGGGAGCTGTTTTTT	CASRLMNTGELFF
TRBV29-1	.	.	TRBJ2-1	TGCAGCGTTGGAGGTCATGTGGGCGGCCTTATCTCCTACAATGAGCAGTTCTTC	CSVGGHVGGLISYNEQFF
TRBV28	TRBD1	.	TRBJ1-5	TGTGCCAGCAGTTTCTTGGGACAGGGGGCGAAACAGCCCCAGCATTTT	CASSFLGQGAKQPQHF
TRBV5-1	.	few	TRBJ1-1	TGCGCCAGCAGCTTGGAAGGGAATAGGAACATTGAAGCTTTCTTT	CASSLEGNRNIEAFF
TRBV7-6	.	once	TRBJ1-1	TGTGCCAGCAGCCGAGTGGGTAACTCTGAAGCTTTCTTT	CASSRVGNSEAFF
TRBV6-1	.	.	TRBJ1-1	TGTGCCAGCAGTTATCCCCAAGTTCCGAACACTGAAGCTTTCTTT	CASSYPQVPNTEAFF
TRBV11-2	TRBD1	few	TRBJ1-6	TGTGCCAGCAGCTTCCTGGACAGGGGTTATTCACCCCTCCACTTT	CASSFLDRGYSPLHF
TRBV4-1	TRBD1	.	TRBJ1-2	TGCGCCAGCAGCTTGCGAGAGGGGGCCGGCTATGGCTACACCTTC	CASSLREGAGYGYTF
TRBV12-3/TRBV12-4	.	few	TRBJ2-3	TGTGCCAGCAGAACCACGCTACTAGGCACAGATACGCAGTATTTT	CASRTTLLGTDTQYF
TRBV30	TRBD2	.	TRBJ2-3	TGTGCCTGGCAAAGCGGGAGCCGGTCCACAGATACGCAGTATTTT	CAWQSGSRSTDTQYF
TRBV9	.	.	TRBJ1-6	TGTGCCAGCAGCGTAGGAGCAGGGAGCTCCTATAATTCACCCCTCCACTTT	CASSVGAGSSYNSPLHF